What follows are 8 T cell receptor beta chains derived from one specimen sequenced in a study of human T cells and chemical hapten exposure. TCRdb re-derived calls from the RACE reads in MiXCR, one entry per CDR3 protein. This sample carries 240,000 or so distinct CDR3 sequences, 7% to 10% of them seen once, and the ten largest clones take under 2.5%. This sample's time point: pre-sensitization, week 0. Described treatment: therapeutic diphenylcyclopropenone sensitization with weekly scalp DPC. The sequencing here drew on whole blood, taken in connection with sensitization to the hapten diphenylcyclopropenone (DPC). All receptors derive from a woman aged 40 to 50 with alopecia areata. Some clones in this sample may be carry-over from other donors' samples.

The chain's CDR3 is CSAPRGEWATDTQYF. In nucleotides, the CDR3 is TGCAGTGCTCCCCGGGGGGAGTGGGCCACAGATACGCAGTATTTT. This chain connects TRBV20-1 to TRBJ2-3; 7 nucleotides agree with TRBD2. The CDR3 consists of 15 residues. V was pared by 5 bases and J by 2 bases, with 10 bases of the junction left unmatched. Germline V gives CDR1 DFQATT, CDR2 SNEGSKA (reference sequence).

This clonotype has at least ten counts. This CDR3 is CASSQGLAKRAYNEQFF. The CDR3 nucleotides read TGCGCCAGCAGCCAAGGCCTCGCTAAGCGGGCATACAATGAGCAGTTCTTC. The chain is built from TRBV4-1 and TRBJ2-1, with D possibly being TRBD2 (6 bases). Germline CDR1 reads MGHRA; CDR2 reads YSYEKL. Trimming shortened V by 1 base and J by 4 bases, and 17 bases separated the two germline ends. This CDR3 contains 17 residues.

The sample holds a few counts of this clonotype. The J gene is TRBJ2-1, the V gene TRBV19; the match to TRBD2 covers 8 bases. Germline CDR1 is LNHDA and CDR2 is SQIVND (reference sequence). The CDR3 totals 14 residues. V shed 6 bases and J 8 bases; nucleotides not matched to a gene: 9. CDR3 nucleotide sequence: TGTGCCAGTAGACCCCGGACTAGCTCGTATGAGCAGTTCTTC. Translation gives CASRPRTSSYEQFF. Full variable domain (outside the CDR3, taken from reference TRBV19 and TRBJ2-1): DGGITQSPKYLFRKEGQNVTLSCEQNLNHDAMYWYRQDPGQGLRLIYYSQIVNDFQKGDIAEGYSVSREKKESFPLTVTSAQKNPTAFYLCASRPRTSSYEQFFGPGTRLTVL.

The chain has TRBV5-1 and TRBJ1-4; possible D gene TRBD1, 5 bases. CDR1 is SGHRS and CDR2 is YFSETQ in the germline V gene. This CDR3 contains 15 residues. The germline V and J ends were trimmed by 1 base and 6 bases, with 13 bases remaining between them. The CDR3: CASSLMRGVDEKLFF. In DNA, the CDR3 is TGCGCCAGCAGCTTGATGCGGGGGGTTGATGAAAAACTGTTTTTT.

This clonotype showed up just a few times. The rearrangement links TRBV6-2 or TRBV6-3 to TRBJ1-1; D might be TRBD1 (5 bases). The V gene's germline CDR1 is MNHEY and CDR2 SVGEGT. Trimming took off 6 bases at V and 5 bases at J, with 19 bases between the two ends. This CDR3 is built from 15 residues. This CDR3 is CASRTTGVRGTEAFF. CDR3 bases: TGTGCCAGCAGGACAACCGGGGTTCGGGGGACTGAAGCTTTCTTT.

This clonotype came up a few times. V and J are TRBV28 and TRBJ2-4, with 8 bases that match TRBD1. The CDR3 length is 16 residues. The germline CDR1 and CDR2 sequences are MDHEN and SYDVKM. The V segment lost 3 bases and the J segment 0 bases; nucleotides outside the gene matches: 4. CDR3 residues: CASSFTQGAAKNIQYF. CDR3 bases: TGTGCCAGCAGTTTTACGCAGGGGGCAGCCAAAAACATTCAGTACTTC.

This clonotype came up many times. The chain has TRBV12-3 or TRBV12-4 and TRBJ2-3; 11 bases line up with TRBD2. This CDR3 has 18 residues. The J segment lost 6 bases and the V segment lost 4 bases, leaving 15 bases of the junction unmatched. The CDR3 DNA reads TGTGCCAGCAGTTCCGGGGTCGGGACTAGCGGTTTTGGCGATACGCAGTATTTT. It specifies CASSSGVGTSGFGDTQYF.

The chain joins TRBV12-3 or TRBV12-4 to TRBJ2-3; the D call may be TRBD1 or TRBD2 (5 bases each). The CDR3 contains 12 residues. Trimming pared 5 bases from V and 7 bases from J, leaving 10 bases between. CDR3 coding DNA: TGTGCCAGCAGTGAGGGACGAAATACGCAGTATTTT. This translates into CASSEGRNTQYF.